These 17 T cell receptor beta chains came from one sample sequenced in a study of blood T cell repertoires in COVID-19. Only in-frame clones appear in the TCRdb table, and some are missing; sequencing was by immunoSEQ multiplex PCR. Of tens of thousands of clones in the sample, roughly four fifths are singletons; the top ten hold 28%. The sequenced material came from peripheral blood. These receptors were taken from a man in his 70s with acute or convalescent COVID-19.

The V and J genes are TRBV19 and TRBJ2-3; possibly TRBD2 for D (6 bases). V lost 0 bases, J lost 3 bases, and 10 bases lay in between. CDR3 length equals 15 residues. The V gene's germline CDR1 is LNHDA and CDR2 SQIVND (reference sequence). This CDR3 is CASSIDGGRTDTQYF. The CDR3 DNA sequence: TGTGCCAGTAGTATAGATGGAGGGAGGACAGATACGCAGTATTTT.

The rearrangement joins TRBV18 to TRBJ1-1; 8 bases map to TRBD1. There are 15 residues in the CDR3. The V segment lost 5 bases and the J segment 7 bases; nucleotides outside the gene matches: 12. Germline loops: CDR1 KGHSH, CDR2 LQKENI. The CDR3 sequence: CASSYRGSSPSEAFF. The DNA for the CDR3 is TGTGCCAGCTCATACAGGGGGAGTTCGCCAAGTGAAGCTTTCTTT. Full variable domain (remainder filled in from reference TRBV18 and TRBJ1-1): NAGVMQNPRHLVRRRGQEARLRCSPMKGHSHVYWYRQLPEEGLKFMVYLQKENIIDESGMPKERFSAEFPKEGPSILRIQQVVRGDSAAYFCASSYRGSSPSEAFFGQGTRLTVV.

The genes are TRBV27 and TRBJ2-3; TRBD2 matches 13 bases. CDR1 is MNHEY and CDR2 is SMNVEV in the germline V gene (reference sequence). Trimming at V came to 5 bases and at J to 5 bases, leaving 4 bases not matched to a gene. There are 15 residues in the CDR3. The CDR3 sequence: CASSPGLAGIDTQYF. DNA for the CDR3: TGTGCCAGCAGTCCGGGACTAGCGGGAATAGATACGCAGTATTTT.

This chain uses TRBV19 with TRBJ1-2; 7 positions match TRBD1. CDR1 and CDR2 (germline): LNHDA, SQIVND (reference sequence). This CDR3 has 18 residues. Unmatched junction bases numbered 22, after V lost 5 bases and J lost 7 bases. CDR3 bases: TGTGCCAGTAGTCCCCGGAGGAGGGGGCCAGAAGTTGTAAGTGGCTACACCTTC. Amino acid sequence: CASSPRRRGPEVVSGYTF.

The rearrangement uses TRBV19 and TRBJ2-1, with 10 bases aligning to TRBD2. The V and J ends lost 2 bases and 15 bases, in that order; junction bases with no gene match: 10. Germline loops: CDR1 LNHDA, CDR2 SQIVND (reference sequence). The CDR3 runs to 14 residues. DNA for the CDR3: TGTGCCAGTAGTATATTGAGCGGGAGGGCCGTTCCGTTCTTC. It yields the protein CASSILSGRAVPFF.

The CDR3 protein is CASGLSGQETQYF. In DNA, the CDR3 is TGTGCTAGTGGGCTCAGCGGGCAAGAGACCCAGTACTTC. The chain employs TRBV12-5 and TRBJ2-5; TRBD2 might be the D (6 bases). The CDR3 is made up of 13 amino acids. V was cut by 6 bases and J by 2 bases, with 10 bases left in between. Germline values: CDR1 LGHNT, CDR2 FRNRAP.

Written as DNA, the CDR3 is TGTGCCATAAGGAGGGGGGAGCTGTTTTTT. This codes for CAIRRGELFF. The rearrangement joins TRBV11-1 to TRBJ2-2, with a tentative D call TRBD2 (5 bases). The CDR3 totals 10 residues. V was trimmed by 10 bases and J by 8 bases, leaving 8 bases between them. Germline CDR1 SGHAT, CDR2 FQDESV (reference sequence).

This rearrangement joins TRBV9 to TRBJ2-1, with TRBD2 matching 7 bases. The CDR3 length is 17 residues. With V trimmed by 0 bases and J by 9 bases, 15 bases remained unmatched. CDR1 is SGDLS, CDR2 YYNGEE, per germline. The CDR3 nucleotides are TGTGCCAGCAGCGTAGAGGCGGGAGAGGACTATTCGAGTGAGCAGTTCTTC. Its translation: CASSVEAGEDYSSEQFF.

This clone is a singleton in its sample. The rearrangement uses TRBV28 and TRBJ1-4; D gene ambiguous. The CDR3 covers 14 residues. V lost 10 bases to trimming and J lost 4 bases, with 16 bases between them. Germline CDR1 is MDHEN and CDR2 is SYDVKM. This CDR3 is CATSLSALNEKLFF. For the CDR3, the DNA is TGTGCCACCAGCCTTAGTGCTCTTAATGAAAAACTGTTTTTT.

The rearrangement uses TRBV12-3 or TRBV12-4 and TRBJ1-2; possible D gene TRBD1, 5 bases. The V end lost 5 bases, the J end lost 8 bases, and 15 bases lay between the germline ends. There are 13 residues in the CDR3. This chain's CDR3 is CASSQTGQGGYTF. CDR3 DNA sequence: TGTGCCAGCAGTCAGACTGGCCAGGGAGGCTACACCTTC.

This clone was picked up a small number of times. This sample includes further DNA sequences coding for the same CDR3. The CDR3 DNA reads TGTGCCAGCAGCTTAGGACAGAACACTGAAGCTTTCTTT. It encodes CASSLGQNTEAFF. The genes are TRBV7-8 and TRBJ1-1; D call uncertain. Germline-derived CDR1 and CDR2 are SGHVS and FQNEAQ. Trimming took off 1 base at V and 1 base at J, with 4 bases between the two ends. The CDR3 has 13 residues.

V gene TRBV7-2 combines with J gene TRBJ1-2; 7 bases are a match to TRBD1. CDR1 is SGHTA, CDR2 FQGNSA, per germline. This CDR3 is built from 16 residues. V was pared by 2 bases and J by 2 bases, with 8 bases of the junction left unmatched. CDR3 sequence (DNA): TGTGCCAGCAGCTTATTTGTTGGGACAGCGAACTATGGCTACACCTTC. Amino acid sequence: CASSLFVGTANYGYTF.

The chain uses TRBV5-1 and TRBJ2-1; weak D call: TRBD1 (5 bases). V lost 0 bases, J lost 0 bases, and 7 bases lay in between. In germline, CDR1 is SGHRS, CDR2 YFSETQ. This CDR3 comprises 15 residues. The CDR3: CASSLGQISYNEQFF. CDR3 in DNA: TGCGCCAGCAGCTTGGGACAGATCTCCTACAATGAGCAGTTCTTC.

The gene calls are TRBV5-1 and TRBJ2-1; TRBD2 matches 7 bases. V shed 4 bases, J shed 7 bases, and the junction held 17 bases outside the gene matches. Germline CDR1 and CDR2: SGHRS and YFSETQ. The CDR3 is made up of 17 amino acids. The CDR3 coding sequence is TGCGCCAGCAGCCCCCTGGGTAGCGGGCTTCCCTCGAATGAGCAGTTCTTC. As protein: CASSPLGSGLPSNEQFF.

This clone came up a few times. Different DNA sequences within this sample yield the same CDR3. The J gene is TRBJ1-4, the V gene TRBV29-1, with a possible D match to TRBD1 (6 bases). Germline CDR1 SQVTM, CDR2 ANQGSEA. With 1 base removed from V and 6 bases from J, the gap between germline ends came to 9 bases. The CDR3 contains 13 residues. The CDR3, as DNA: TGCAGCGTTGAAGGGCCAGGGGATGAAAAACTGTTTTTT. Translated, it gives CSVEGPGDEKLFF.

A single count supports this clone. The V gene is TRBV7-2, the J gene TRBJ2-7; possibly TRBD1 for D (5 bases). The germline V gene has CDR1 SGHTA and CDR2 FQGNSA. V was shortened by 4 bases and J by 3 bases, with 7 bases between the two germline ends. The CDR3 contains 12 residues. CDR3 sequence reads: CASSYDSYEQYF. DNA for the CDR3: TGTGCCAGCAGCTACGACAGCTACGAGCAGTACTTC.

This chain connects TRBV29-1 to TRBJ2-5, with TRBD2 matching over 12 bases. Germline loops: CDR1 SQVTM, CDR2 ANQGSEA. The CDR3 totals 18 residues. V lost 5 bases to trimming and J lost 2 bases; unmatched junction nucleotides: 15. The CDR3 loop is CSVNRRTSGTGIQETQYF. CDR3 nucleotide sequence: TGCAGCGTTAACCGGCGGACTAGCGGGACCGGAATACAAGAGACCCAGTACTTC.